The present entry profiles one T cell receptor (beta chain) with its context. With 4 bases clipped from V and 0 bases from J, the junction kept 7 bases outside the gene matches. This CDR3 is 17 amino acids long. Germline assignment: CDR1 SGHDN and CDR2 FVKESK. Produced via immunoSEQ multiplex PCR; TCRdb's table is partial and in-frame only. Of about 48,000 clones in the sample, nearly 95% were seen once. This entry comes from a study of T cell changes during pregnancy in multiple sclerosis. Material: CD4+ T cells from peripheral blood mononuclear cells, obtained in the first trimester of pregnancy. The sequence came from a female donor with multiple sclerosis, enrolled in a pregnancy study. The rearrangement links TRBV14 to TRBJ2-3; 10 bases map to TRBD2. CDR3 DNA: TGTGCCAGCAGCCCAGCGGGGGGGCTTCGCAGCACAGATACGCAGTATTTT. This translates into CASSPAGGLRSTDTQYF.